Listed here is a single TCR beta chain. The antigen is undetermined. A second PCR of about 7 to 11 cycles used a sample-barcoded 5' primer and a J-beta primer mix. Each cDNA was tagged by a template-switch adaptor containing 12 random nucleotides. TCRdb re-called the 5' RACE reads with MiXCR, one entry per CDR3 protein. The repertoire holds around 1,900,000 distinct CDR3 sequences, with about two fifths as singletons. Germline V CDR1 and CDR2: DFQATT, SNEGSKA (reference sequence). The CDR3 loop spans 14 amino acids. The V gene end was trimmed by 7 bases and the J gene end by 0 bases; junction bases not matched to a gene: 7. This entry is derived from a study of blood T cells in healthy people across ages. Study-level points and caveats: Age brought a roughly linear fall in TCR beta diversity measured per million T cells.

The origin of this receptor is a human donor in good health. Sequencing used blood. The gene calls are TRBV20-1 and TRBJ2-3, with 7 bases identical to TRBD2. Here the CDR3 reads CSVKRGASTDTQYF. The CDR3, as DNA: TGCAGTGTAAAGCGGGGTGCTAGCACAGATACGCAGTATTTT.